These T cell receptor beta chains were read from a single sample in a study of T-cell memory formation after mild COVID-19. From the 5' RACE reads, TCRdb called clonotypes with MiXCR, one entry per CDR3 protein. The table has roughly 190,000 distinct CDR3 sequences, approximately 20% seen once. The source material was PBMCs or a T cell subset sorted from them (not recorded which). These receptors came from an adult woman who had mild COVID-19 (a few samples of this study predate the infection). Cell type and time point are not known. Both conserved end residues are part of each CDR3.

v_gene,j_gene,CDR3aa
TRBV7-2,TRBJ2-1,CASSSSGSRNNEQFF
TRBV5-1,TRBJ1-4,CASSLVNRGATNEKLFF
TRBV4-1,TRBJ2-5,CASELEPSGGVTQYF
TRBV11-1,TRBJ2-4,CASSSRAYRDVQYF
TRBV6-5,TRBJ1-1,CASSSSGSPQNTEAFF
TRBV5-6,TRBJ1-5,CASSKGQGTECHF
TRBV15,TRBJ2-7,CATSKREAGNEQYF
TRBV20-1,TRBJ2-5,CSAIATGAETQYF
TRBV30,TRBJ2-7,CAWTNSYEQYF
TRBV12-3/TRBV12-4,TRBJ1-5,CASSPTGFQPQHF
TRBV4-1,TRBJ2-1,CASSQGPSGSSYNEQFF
TRBV5-6,TRBJ1-1,CASSLRQGARGNTEAFF
TRBV10-3,TRBJ1-6,CASSPTGANSPLHF
TRBV3-1,TRBJ1-1,CASSHSDRNTEAFF
TRBV9,TRBJ2-3,CASSVVPSGSLLHTQYF
TRBV25-1,TRBJ2-3,CATSGYTDTQYF
TRBV7-8,TRBJ2-1,CASSYTSGPYNEQFF
TRBV27,TRBJ1-1,CASSLGQGRGTEAFF
TRBV5-1,TRBJ2-7,CASSLDGRSSYEQYF
TRBV4-1,TRBJ2-1,CASSPRRGGSSYNEQFF
TRBV25-1,TRBJ2-7,CASSGPPLAGGIIYEQYF
TRBV7-2,TRBJ2-7,CASAIQGTGVYYEQYF
TRBV4-1,TRBJ1-2,CASSFRDRGNPYYGYTF
TRBV12-3/TRBV12-4,TRBJ1-2,CASSYRGAYGYTF
TRBV5-1,TRBJ2-7,CASSLGMAARQGYEQYF
TRBV5-1,TRBJ1-1,CASSPGGAGTEAFF
TRBV7-8,TRBJ1-1,CASSWGTGPYTEAFF
TRBV4-3,TRBJ1-1,CASSRMRGGQNTEAFF
TRBV4-1,TRBJ2-7,CASSQGGAGGEQYF
TRBV19,TRBJ2-7,CASRVTGTAYEQYF
TRBV6-2/TRBV6-3,TRBJ2-7,CASSFGRTSYEQYF
TRBV24-1,TRBJ2-1,CATSDRTEPYNEQFF
TRBV20-1,TRBJ1-1,CSVMRGRMNTEAFF
TRBV6-5,TRBJ2-7,CASYSRDGAYEQYF
TRBV6-1,TRBJ1-5,CASNGQPQHF
TRBV7-7,TRBJ2-5,CASSFSGGSQETQYF
TRBV3-1,TRBJ1-5,CASSQDREGPQHF
TRBV30,TRBJ2-1,CASINYNEQFF
TRBV7-8,TRBJ2-1,CASRRGAFDEQFF
TRBV7-9,TRBJ1-5,CASSSSRFGNQPQHF